The TCR beta chain described here comes from a study of T cell responses to AZD1222 COVID-19 vaccine. The study's findings and limits: Sampling that yielded the repertoires occurred only after the peak T cell response. The donor cohort was predominantly white British with a female majority, and clonal diversity may have been underestimated.

About this clone: Antigen specificity is unknown.

Here immunoSEQ multiplex PCR was the method, and the copy in TCRdb shows in-frame clones only, minus some. The sample has hundreds of thousands of clones, about 93% seen once. The clonotype originates from an adult in good health. The source was peripheral blood, collected on day 0 of MenACWY control vaccination.

The CDR3 region is CASSIDRSGNEKLFF. For the CDR3, the DNA is TGTGCCAGTAGTATAGATCGATCAGGGAATGAAAAACTGTTTTTT. The chain couples TRBV19 to TRBJ1-4, with TRBD1 as a possible D gene (5 bases). This CDR3 region has 15 residues. V was pared by 0 bases and J by 5 bases, with 10 bases between. The germline CDR1 and CDR2 sequences are LNHDA and SQIVND (reference sequence). Drawing the rest from reference TRBV19 and TRBJ1-4, the complete variable domain is DGGITQSPKYLFRKEGQNVTLSCEQNLNHDAMYWYRQDPGQGLRLIYYSQIVNDFQKGDIAEGYSVSREKKESFPLTVTSAQKNPTAFYLCASSIDRSGNEKLFFGSGTQLSVL.